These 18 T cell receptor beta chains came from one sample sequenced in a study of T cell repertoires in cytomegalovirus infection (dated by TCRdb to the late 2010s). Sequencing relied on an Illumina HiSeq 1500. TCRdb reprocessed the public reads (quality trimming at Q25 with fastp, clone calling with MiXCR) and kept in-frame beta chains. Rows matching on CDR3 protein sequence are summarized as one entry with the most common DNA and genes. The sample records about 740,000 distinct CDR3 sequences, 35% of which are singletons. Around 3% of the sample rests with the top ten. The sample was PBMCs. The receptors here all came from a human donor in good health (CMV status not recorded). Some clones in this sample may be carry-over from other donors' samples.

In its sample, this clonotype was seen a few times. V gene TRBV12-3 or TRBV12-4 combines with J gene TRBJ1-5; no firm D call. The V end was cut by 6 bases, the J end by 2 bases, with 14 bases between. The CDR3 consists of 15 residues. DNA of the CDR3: TGTGCCAGCAGGTCCTCCAGTTCGGGCAATCAGCCCCAGCATTTT. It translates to CASRSSSSGNQPQHF.

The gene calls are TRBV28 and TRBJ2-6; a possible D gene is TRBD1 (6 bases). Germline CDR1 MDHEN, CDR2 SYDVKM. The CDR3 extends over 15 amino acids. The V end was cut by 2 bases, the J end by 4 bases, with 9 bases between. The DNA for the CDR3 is TGTGCCAGCAGTTTACCCGGGACAGGGGCCAACGTCCTGACTTTC. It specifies CASSLPGTGANVLTF.

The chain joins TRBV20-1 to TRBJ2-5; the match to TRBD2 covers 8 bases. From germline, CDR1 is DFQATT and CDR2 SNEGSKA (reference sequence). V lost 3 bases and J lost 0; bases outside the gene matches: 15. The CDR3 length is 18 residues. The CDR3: CSARRKGSGTTYQETQYF. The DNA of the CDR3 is TGCAGTGCTAGGCGGAAGGGTAGCGGGACCACGTACCAAGAGACCCAGTACTTC.

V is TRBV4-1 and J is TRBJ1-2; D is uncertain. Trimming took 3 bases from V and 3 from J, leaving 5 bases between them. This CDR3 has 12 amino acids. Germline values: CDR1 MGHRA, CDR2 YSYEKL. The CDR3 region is CASSQHYYGYTF. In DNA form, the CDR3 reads TGCGCCAGCAGCCAGCATTACTATGGCTACACCTTC.

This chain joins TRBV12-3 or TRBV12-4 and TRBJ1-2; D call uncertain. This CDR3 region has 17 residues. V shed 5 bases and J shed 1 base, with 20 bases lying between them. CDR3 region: CASSHELRSLVNYGYTF. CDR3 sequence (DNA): TGTGCCAGCAGTCACGAACTCAGGTCCTTAGTTAACTATGGCTACACCTTC.

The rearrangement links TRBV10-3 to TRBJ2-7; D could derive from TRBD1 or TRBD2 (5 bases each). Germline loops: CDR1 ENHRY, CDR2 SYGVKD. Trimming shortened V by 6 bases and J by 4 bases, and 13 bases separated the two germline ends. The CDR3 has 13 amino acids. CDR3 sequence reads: CAIRWDRGYEQYF. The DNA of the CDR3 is TGTGCCATCAGATGGGACCGAGGATACGAGCAGTACTTC.

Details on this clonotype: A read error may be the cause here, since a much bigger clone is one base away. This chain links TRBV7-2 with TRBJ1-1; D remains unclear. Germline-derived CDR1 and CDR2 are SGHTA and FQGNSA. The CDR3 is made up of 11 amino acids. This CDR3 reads CASLFRGGALF. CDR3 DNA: TGTGCCAGCCTATTTCGGGGAGGAGCTTTATTT.

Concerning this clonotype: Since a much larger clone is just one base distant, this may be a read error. The CDR3 DNA reads TGTGCCAGCAGACCTGCAGGGACAGTTAGCTCCTATAATTCACCCCTCCACTTT. It yields the protein CASRPAGTVSSYNSPLHF. The chain combines TRBV28 with TRBJ1-6, with TRBD1 matching over 7 bases. Unmatched junction bases numbered 11, after V lost 6 bases and J lost 0 bases. The CDR3 extends over 18 amino acids. Germline CDR1 MDHEN, CDR2 SYDVKM.

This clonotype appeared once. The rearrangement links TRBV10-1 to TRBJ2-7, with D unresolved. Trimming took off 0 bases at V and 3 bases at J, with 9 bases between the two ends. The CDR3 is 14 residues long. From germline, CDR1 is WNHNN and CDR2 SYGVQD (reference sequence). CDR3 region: CASSESAIGYEQYF. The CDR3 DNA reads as TGCGCCAGCAGTGAGTCAGCCATCGGCTACGAGCAGTACTTC.

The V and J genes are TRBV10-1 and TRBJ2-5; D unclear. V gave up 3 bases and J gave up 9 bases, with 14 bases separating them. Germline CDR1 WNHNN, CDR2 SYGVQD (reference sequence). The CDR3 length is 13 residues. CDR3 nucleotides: TGCGCCAGCAGTGACGCCGCGGAGAGGTCCCAGTACTTC. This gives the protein CASSDAAERSQYF.

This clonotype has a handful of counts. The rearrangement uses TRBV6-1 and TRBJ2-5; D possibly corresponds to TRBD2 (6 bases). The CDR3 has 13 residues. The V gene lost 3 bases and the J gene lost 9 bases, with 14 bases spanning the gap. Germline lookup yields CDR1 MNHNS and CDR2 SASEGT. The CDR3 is CASSERGAEAQYF. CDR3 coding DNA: TGTGCCAGCAGTGAGCGGGGAGCTGAAGCCCAGTACTTC.

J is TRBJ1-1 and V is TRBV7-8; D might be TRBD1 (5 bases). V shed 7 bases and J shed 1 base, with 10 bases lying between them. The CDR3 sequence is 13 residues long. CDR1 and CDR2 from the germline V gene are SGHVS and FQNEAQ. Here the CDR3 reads CASTYDRNTEAFF. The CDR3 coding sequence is TGTGCCAGCACCTACGACAGGAACACTGAAGCTTTCTTT.

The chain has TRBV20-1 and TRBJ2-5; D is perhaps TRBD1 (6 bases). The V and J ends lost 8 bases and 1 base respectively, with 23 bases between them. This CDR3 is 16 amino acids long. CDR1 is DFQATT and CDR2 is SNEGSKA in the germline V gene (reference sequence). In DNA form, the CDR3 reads TGCAGTTCCGAATTACCGGGACACAATTTCCAAGAGACCCAGTACTTC. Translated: CSSELPGHNFQETQYF.

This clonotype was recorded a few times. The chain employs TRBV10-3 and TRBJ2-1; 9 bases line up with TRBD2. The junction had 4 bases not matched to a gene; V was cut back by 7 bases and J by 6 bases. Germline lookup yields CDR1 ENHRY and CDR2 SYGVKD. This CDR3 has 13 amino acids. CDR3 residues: CAITKGLANEQFF. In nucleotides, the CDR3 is TGTGCCATCACCAAGGGACTAGCCAATGAGCAGTTCTTC.

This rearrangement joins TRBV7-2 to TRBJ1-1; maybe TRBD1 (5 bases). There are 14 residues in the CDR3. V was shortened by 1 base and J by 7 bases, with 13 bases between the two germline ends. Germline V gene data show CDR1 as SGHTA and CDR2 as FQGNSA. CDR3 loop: CASSLDHGASEAFF. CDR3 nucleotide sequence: TGTGCCAGCAGCTTAGATCACGGGGCGAGTGAAGCTTTCTTT.

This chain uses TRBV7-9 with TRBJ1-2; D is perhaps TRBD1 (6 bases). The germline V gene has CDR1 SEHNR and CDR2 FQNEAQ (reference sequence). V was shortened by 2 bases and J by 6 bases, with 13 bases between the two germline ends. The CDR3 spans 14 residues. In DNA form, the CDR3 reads TGTGCCAGCAGCTTAACGCGGGGGGCTGATGGCTACACCTTC. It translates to CASSLTRGADGYTF.

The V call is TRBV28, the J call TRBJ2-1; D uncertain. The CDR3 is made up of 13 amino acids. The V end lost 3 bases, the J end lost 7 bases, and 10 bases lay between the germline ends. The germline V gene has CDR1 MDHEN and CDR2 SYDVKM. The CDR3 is CASSFFARNEQFF. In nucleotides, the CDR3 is TGTGCCAGCAGTTTCTTCGCTAGGAATGAGCAGTTCTTC.

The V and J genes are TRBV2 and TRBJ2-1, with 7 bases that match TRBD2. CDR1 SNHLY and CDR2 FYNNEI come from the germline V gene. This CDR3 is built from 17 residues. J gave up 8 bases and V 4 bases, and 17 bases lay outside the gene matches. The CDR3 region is CASSGVLATSFRYEQFF. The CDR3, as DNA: TGTGCCAGCAGTGGGGTCCTCGCGACTAGCTTTCGATATGAGCAGTTCTTC.